This TCR beta chain was found in a study of blood T cells in healthy people across ages. Overall study findings and caveats: Higher diversity, along with more naive CD4+ cells, distinguished long-lived donors from aged donors.

Trimming removed 5 bases from V and 3 bases from J, with 16 bases in between. CDR1 and CDR2 from the germline V gene are SGHAT and FQNNGV. CDR3 length: 15 amino acids. Then a second PCR, running about 6 to 12 cycles, was carried out with a sample-barcoded 5' primer and a J-beta primer mix. TCRdb re-derived calls from the 5' RACE reads in MiXCR, one entry per CDR3 protein. This table holds over a million distinct CDR3 sequences, approximately 25% found once. This clonotype was counted a few times. Its matching antigen is unknown. Donor samples were obtained from healthy Caucasian individuals from Russia, aged about 6 to 90. These data are also associated with another study on T cells of mothers and their children. Per that paper: Over 8 million TCR beta CDR3 reads were obtained from each mother, and roughly 2.9 million from each child.

Sequenced material: blood. The rearrangement joins TRBV11-2 to TRBJ1-2; no firm D call. The clonotype originates from a girl aged 2 to 10 in good health. CDR3 nucleotide sequence: TGTGCCAGCAGCGCCCTACGGGGAGGTCACTATGGCTACACCTTC. It codes for CASSALRGGHYGYTF. Looking up the rest from reference TRBV11-2 and TRBJ1-2 gives the full variable domain: EAGVAQSPRYKIIEKRQSVAFWCNPISGHATLYWYQQILGQGPKLLIQFQNNGVVDDSQLPKDRFSAERLKGVDSTLKIQPAKLEDSAVYLCASSALRGGHYGYTFGSGTRLTVV.